The present T cell receptor beta chain was sequenced within a study of human T cells and chemical hapten exposure. Background on the study: For the roughly 25-week duration of the study, patients were given weekly doses of diphenylcyclopropenone on the scalp. The patient population, which was mostly female, had alopecia areata, totalis or universalis.

As for time point: patch test 1, 2 weeks after DPC sensitization. The treatment here: therapeutic diphenylcyclopropenone sensitization with weekly scalp DPC. Blood, whole and unfractionated, served as the source for total RNA extraction. V was trimmed by 3 bases and J by 1 base, leaving 7 bases between them. The CDR3 length is 13 residues. Germline CDR1 is SQVTM and CDR2 is ANQGSEA. A single record per CDR3 protein comes from TCRdb applying MiXCR to the RACE reads. The sample lists 350,000 or so distinct CDR3 sequences, approximately 6.3% occurring once. V usage is TRBV29-1 and J usage is TRBJ1-3; maybe TRBD1 (5 bases). The receptor's source is a woman younger than 35 with alopecia areata. Some clones in this sample may be carry-over from other donors' samples. The sample was whole blood, taken in connection with sensitization to the hapten diphenylcyclopropenone (DPC). The CDR3 sequence: CSVEGLSGNTIYF. The CDR3, as DNA: TGCAGCGTTGAGGGGCTATCTGGAAACACCATATATTTT.